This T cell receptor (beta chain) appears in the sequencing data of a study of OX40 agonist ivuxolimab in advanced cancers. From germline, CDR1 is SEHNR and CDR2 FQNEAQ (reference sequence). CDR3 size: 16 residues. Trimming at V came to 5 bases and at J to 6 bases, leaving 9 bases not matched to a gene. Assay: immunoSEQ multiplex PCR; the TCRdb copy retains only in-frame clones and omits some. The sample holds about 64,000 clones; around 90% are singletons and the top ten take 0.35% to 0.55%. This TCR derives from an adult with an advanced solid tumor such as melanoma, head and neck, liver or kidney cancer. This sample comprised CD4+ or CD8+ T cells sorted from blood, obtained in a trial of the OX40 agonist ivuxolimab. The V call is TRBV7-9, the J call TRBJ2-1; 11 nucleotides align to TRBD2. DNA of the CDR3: TGTGCCAGCAGCCCACCGGGACTAGCGGATACCAATGAGCAGTTCTTC. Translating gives CASSPPGLADTNEQFF.